The next 13 T cell receptor beta chains were all read from a single sample in a study of blood T cell repertoires in COVID-19. The protocol was immunoSEQ multiplex PCR, while the TCRdb copy is restricted to in-frame clones and leaves out a portion. The sample lists around 240,000 clones, around 88% seen once, with just over 3% in the top ten. The sequencing input was peripheral blood. The receptors shown here come from a woman in her twenties or thirties who had recovered from COVID-19.

The CDR3 DNA follows: TGTGCCAGTAGTACGGACAGGGGCCTTCCGGACAATGAGCAGTTCTTC. This codes for CASSTDRGLPDNEQFF. V and J are TRBV19 and TRBJ2-1; 9 positions match TRBD1. Trimming removed 4 bases from V and 5 bases from J; junction bases left unmatched: 9. This CDR3 region has 16 residues. Germline loops: CDR1 LNHDA, CDR2 SQIVND (reference sequence). The variable domain in full, completed from reference TRBV19 and TRBJ2-1, reads DGGITQSPKYLFRKEGQNVTLSCEQNLNHDAMYWYRQDPGQGLRLIYYSQIVNDFQKGDIAEGYSVSREKKESFPLTVTSAQKNPTAFYLCASSTDRGLPDNEQFFGPGTRLTVL.

The CDR3 protein is CASSQVSNEQFF. The CDR3 region has the DNA TGTGCCAGCAGCCAAGTCTCCAATGAGCAGTTCTTC. This sequence joins TRBV3-1 (or the pseudogene TRBV3-2) and TRBJ2-1; D not resolved. Germline V CDR1 and CDR2: LGHDT, YNNKEL (reference sequence). With 1 base removed from V and 6 bases from J, the gap between germline ends came to 4 bases. This CDR3 spans 12 amino acids.

The genes are TRBV2 and TRBJ2-7, with D tentatively TRBD1 (6 bases). The CDR3 is 14 amino acids. Deletions cut 3 bases from V and 3 bases from J, with 12 bases between. CDR1 SNHLY and CDR2 FYNNEI come from the germline V gene. CDR3 in DNA: TGTGCCAGCAGTGACCAGGGGAGCCTCTACGAGCAGTACTTC. This sequence encodes CASSDQGSLYEQYF.

The gene calls are TRBV29-1 and TRBJ2-5, with 9 bases lining up with TRBD2. The length of the CDR3 is 13 residues. V was clipped by 4 bases and J by 5 bases; unmatched bases: 5. The germline V gene has CDR1 SQVTM and CDR2 ANQGSEA. The chain's CDR3 is CSVGGGGVETQYF. CDR3 DNA: TGCAGCGTTGGCGGCGGGGGGGTGGAGACCCAGTACTTC.

This clone appeared a single time. The J gene is TRBJ2-1, the V gene TRBV7-3; 16 bases are shared with TRBD2. The ends lost 4 bases at V and 7 bases at J; junction bases unmatched: 7. The CDR3 is made up of 17 amino acids. Germline-derived CDR1 and CDR2 are SGHTA and FQGTGA. The DNA of the CDR3 is TGTGCCAGCAGCTCAATTGGGACTAGCGGGGGGGCTAATGAGCAGTTCTTC. This sequence encodes CASSSIGTSGGANEQFF.

This clone came up a few times. The chain uses TRBV5-1 and TRBJ2-5; D is unclear. This CDR3 region has 13 residues. In germline, CDR1 is SGHRS, CDR2 YFSETQ. Trimming stripped 5 bases from V and 1 base from J, with 9 bases between. The CDR3 protein is CASRSTPQETQYF. In DNA, the CDR3 is TGCGCCAGCAGGTCAACACCCCAAGAGACCCAGTACTTC.

The genes are TRBV6-5 and TRBJ2-5, with a tentative D call TRBD2 (6 bases). This CDR3 contains 15 residues. Germline CDR1 MNHEY, CDR2 SVGAGI. The V and J ends lost 6 bases and 2 bases respectively, with 16 bases between them. The CDR3 sequence is CASSRLGGAQETQYF. Written as DNA, the CDR3 is TGTGCCAGCAGCCGGCTGGGGGGTGCACAAGAGACCCAGTACTTC.

Only a few counts were recorded for this clone. The chain couples TRBV9 to TRBJ1-2; 10 positions agree with TRBD1. There are 14 residues in the CDR3. The trim removed 0 bases at V and 4 bases at J, leaving 0 bases unmatched. The germline V gene has CDR1 SGDLS and CDR2 YYNGEE. Here the CDR3 reads CASSVGQGAYGYTF. CDR3 sequence (DNA): TGTGCCAGCAGCGTAGGACAGGGGGCCTATGGCTACACCTTC.

The chain employs TRBV6-1 and TRBJ1-1; 8 bases map to TRBD1. After removal of 3 bases from V and 4 bases from J, the junction contained 4 bases not matched to a gene. The germline gives CDR1 MNHNS, CDR2 SASEGT. The CDR3 runs to 14 residues. CDR3 sequence (DNA): TGTGCCAGCAGTGAGACAGGGGCTAGCACTGAAGCTTTCTTT. This sequence encodes CASSETGASTEAFF.

This clone was counted only a few times. The rearrangement joins TRBV7-9 to TRBJ2-5; 8 bases are shared with TRBD2. V trimming: 10 bases; J trimming: 14 bases; junction bases outside the gene matches: 9. The CDR3 contains 10 residues. CDR1 and CDR2 from the germline V gene are SEHNR and FQNEAQ (reference sequence). CDR3 bases: TGTGCCACGGGAGGGGTGGAGAACTACTTC. Encoded protein: CATGGVENYF.

This clone appeared a single time. This sequence joins TRBV13 and TRBJ2-1; D call uncertain. The CDR3 contains 12 residues. V lost 3 bases to trimming and J lost 6 bases, with 6 bases between them. The germline V gene encodes CDR1 PRHDT and CDR2 FYEKMQ (reference sequence). The CDR3 protein is CASSLTLNEQFF. The CDR3 coding sequence is TGTGCCAGCAGCTTGACTCTCAATGAGCAGTTCTTC.

The V and J genes are TRBV5-1 and TRBJ2-2; D is perhaps TRBD1 (6 bases). The CDR3 spans 14 residues. Germline CDR1 is SGHRS and CDR2 is YFSETQ. V was cut by 0 bases and J by 7 bases, with 10 bases left in between. This CDR3 is CASSLDRAGGELFF. CDR3 bases: TGCGCCAGCAGCTTGGACAGGGCGGGCGGGGAGCTGTTTTTT.

V is TRBV4-2 and J is TRBJ2-7; a possible D gene is TRBD2 (6 bases). Deletions cut 2 bases from V and 4 bases from J, with 15 bases between. This CDR3 contains 15 residues. Germline V gene sequence: CDR1 LGHNA, CDR2 YNFKEQ. The CDR3 coding sequence is TGTGCCAGCAGCCAAACAACGGGGGAAACGTACGAGCAGTACTTC. It yields the protein CASSQTTGETYEQYF.